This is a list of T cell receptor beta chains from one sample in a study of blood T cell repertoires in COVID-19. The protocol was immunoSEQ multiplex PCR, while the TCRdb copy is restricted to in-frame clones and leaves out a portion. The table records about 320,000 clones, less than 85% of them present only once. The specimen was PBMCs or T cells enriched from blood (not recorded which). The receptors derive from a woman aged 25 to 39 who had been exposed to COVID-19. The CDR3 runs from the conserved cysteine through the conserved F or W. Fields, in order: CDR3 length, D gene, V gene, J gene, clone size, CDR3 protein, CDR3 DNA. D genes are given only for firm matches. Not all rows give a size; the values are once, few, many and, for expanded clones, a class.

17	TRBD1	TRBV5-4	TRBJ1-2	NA	CASSIPPPGQGARGYTF	TGTGCCAGCAGCATACCTCCCCCGGGACAGGGGGCGCGTGGCTACACCTTC
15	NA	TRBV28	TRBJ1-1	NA	CASLSQGRMNTEAFF	TGTGCCAGTCTCTCACAGGGCAGAATGAACACTGAAGCTTTCTTT
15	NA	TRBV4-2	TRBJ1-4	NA	CASSPRTVDYEKLFF	TGTGCCAGCAGCCCCCGGACAGTTGACTATGAAAAACTGTTTTTT
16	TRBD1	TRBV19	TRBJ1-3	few	CASSTQGQSSGNTIYF	TGTGCCAGTAGTACCCAGGGACAGAGCTCTGGAAACACCATATATTTT
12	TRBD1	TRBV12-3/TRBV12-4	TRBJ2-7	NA	CASSLDRLEQYF	TGTGCCAGCAGTCTGGACAGGCTCGAGCAGTACTTC
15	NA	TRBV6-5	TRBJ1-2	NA	CASSPLASSGDGYTF	TGTGCCAGCAGTCCCCTCGCGTCATCGGGAGATGGCTACACCTTC
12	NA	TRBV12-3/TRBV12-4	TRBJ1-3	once	CASRASGNTIYF	TGTGCCAGCAGGGCCTCTGGAAACACCATATATTTT
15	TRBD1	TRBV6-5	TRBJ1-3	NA	CASSYSPTGDNTIYF	TGTGCCAGCAGTTACTCCCCGACAGGGGACAACACCATATATTTT
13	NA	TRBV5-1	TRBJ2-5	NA	CASSVDIQETQYF	TGCGCCAGCAGCGTGGACATCCAAGAGACCCAGTACTTC
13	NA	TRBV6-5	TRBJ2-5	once	CASSPQGQETQYF	TGTGCCAGCAGCCCACAGGGTCAGGAGACCCAGTACTTC
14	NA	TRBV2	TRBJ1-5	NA	CASRVRGTGQPQHF	TGTGCCAGCAGAGTCCGAGGTACGGGTCAGCCCCAGCATTTT
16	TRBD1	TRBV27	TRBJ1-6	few	CASSLPDRVYNSPLHF	TGTGCCAGCAGTTTACCGGACAGGGTCTATAATTCACCCCTCCACTTT
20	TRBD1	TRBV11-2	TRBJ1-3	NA	CASSLEGGRDRWKSGNTIYF	TGTGCCAGCAGCTTAGAGGGCGGGCGGGACAGGTGGAAATCTGGAAACACCATATATTTT
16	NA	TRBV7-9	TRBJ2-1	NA	CASSYFVGATTNEQFF	TGTGCCAGCAGCTACTTTGTGGGGGCGACGACGAATGAGCAGTTCTTC
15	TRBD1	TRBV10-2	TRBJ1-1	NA	CASIPTQTGDTEAFF	TGCGCCAGTATACCGACCCAGACAGGGGACACTGAAGCTTTCTTT
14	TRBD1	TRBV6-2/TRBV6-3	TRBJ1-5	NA	CASSQGQVNRPQHF	TGTGCCAGCAGCCAGGGACAGGTAAATCGACCCCAGCATTTT
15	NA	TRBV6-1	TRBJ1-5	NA	CASSEDGNSNQPQHF	TGTGCCAGCAGTGAAGACGGGAATAGCAATCAGCCCCAGCATTTT
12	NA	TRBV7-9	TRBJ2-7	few	CASSVSQGEQYF	TGTGCCAGCAGCGTCAGTCAGGGCGAGCAGTACTTC
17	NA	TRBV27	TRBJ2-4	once	CASSSSPDLLAKNIQYF	TGTGCCAGCAGTTCATCCCCCGACTTACTAGCCAAAAACATTCAGTACTTC
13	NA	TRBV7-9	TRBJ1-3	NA	CASSEGLGNTIYF	TGTGCCAGCAGTGAGGGCCTAGGAAACACCATATATTTT
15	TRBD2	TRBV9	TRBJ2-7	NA	CASSARTSDTYEQYF	TGTGCCAGCAGCGCCCGGACTAGCGACACCTACGAGCAGTACTTC
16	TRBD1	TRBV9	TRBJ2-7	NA	CASSPSPDRGTHEQYF	TGTGCCAGCAGCCCATCCCCAGACAGGGGTACCCACGAGCAGTACTTC
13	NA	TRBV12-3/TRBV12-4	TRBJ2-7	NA	CASSPDSSYEQYF	TGTGCCAGCAGCCCAGACAGCTCCTACGAGCAGTACTTC
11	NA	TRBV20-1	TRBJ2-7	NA	CSAHRVYEQYF	TGCAGTGCTCACAGGGTCTACGAGCAGTACTTC
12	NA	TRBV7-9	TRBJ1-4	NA	CASSRGNEKLFF	TGTGCCAGCAGCCGGGGAAATGAAAAACTGTTTTTT
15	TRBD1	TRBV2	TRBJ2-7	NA	CASSVTPGQGYEQYF	TGTGCCAGCAGTGTAACGCCGGGACAGGGATACGAGCAGTACTTC
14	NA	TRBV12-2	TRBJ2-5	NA	CASRASRGQETQYF	TGTGCAAGTCGCGCCTCCCGGGGCCAAGAGACCCAGTACTTC
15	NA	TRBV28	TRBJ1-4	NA	CASSPWGGTNEKLFF	TGTGCCAGCAGTCCCTGGGGGGGTACTAATGAAAAACTGTTTTTT
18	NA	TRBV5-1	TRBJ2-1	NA	CASSLAPVGSGGYNEQFF	TGCGCCAGCAGCTTGGCCCCCGTTGGTAGCGGAGGTTACAATGAGCAGTTCTTC
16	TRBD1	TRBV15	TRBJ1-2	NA	CATSRDLGQGAKGYTF	TGTGCCACCAGCAGAGATCTAGGACAGGGGGCGAAGGGCTACACCTTC
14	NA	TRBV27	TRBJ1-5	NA	CASSPHNSNQPQHF	TGTGCCAGCAGTCCCCACAATAGCAATCAGCCCCAGCATTTT
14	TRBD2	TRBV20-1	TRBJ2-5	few	CSASSAAGSETQYF	TGCAGTGCTAGTTCGGCAGCGGGATCAGAGACCCAGTACTTC
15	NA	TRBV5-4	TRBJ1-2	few	CASSLGVQGGGGYTF	TGTGCCAGCAGCTTGGGAGTTCAAGGCGGTGGTGGCTACACCTTC
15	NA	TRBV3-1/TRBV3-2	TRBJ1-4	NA	CASSLNRATNEKLFF	TGTGCCAGCAGCCTCAACAGGGCAACTAATGAAAAACTGTTTTTT
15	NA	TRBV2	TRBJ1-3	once	CASRITAISGNTIYF	TGTGCCAGCAGAATCACAGCTATCTCTGGAAACACCATATATTTT
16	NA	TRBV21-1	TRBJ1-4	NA	CASSKKRDRPNEKLFF	TGTGCCAGCAGCAAAAAAAGGGACAGACCCAACGAAAAACTGTTTTTT
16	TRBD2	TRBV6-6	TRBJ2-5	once	CASSYESGGIKETQYF	TGTGCCAGCAGTTACGAAAGCGGGGGCATCAAAGAGACCCAGTACTTC
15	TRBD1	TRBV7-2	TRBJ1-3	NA	CASRYTGGAGNTIYF	TGTGCCAGCAGATACACAGGGGGCGCTGGAAACACCATATATTTT
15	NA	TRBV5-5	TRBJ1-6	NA	CASSRDTKVGSPLHF	TGTGCCAGCAGCCGGGACACCAAAGTTGGTTCACCCCTCCACTTT
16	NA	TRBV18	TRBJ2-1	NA	CASSPARGGTSDEQFF	TGTGCCAGCTCACCCGCCAGGGGTGGCACATCAGATGAGCAGTTCTTC
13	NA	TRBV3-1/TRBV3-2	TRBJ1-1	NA	CASSQAGNTEAFF	TGTGCCAGCAGCCAAGCAGGCAACACTGAAGCTTTCTTT
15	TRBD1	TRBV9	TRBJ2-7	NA	CASSATGTGSYEQYF	TGTGCCAGCAGCGCTACCGGGACAGGGTCCTACGAGCAGTACTTC
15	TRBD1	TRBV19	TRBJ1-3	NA	CASSEGTGRGNTIYF	TGTGCCAGTAGTGAAGGGACAGGGAGAGGAAACACCATATATTTT
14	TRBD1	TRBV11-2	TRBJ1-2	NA	CASSLVGGHYGYTF	TGTGCCAGCAGCTTAGTAGGGGGCCACTATGGCTACACCTTC
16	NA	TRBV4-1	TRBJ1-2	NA	CASSQEYNRVNYGYTF	TGCGCCAGCAGCCAAGAGTATAACAGGGTTAACTATGGCTACACCTTC
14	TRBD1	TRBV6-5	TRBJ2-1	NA	CASSGQGAYNEQFF	TGTGCCAGCAGCGGACAGGGGGCCTACAATGAGCAGTTCTTC
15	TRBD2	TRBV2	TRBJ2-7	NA	CASSERLAGRNEQYF	TGTGCCAGCAGTGAACGGCTAGCGGGGAGGAACGAGCAGTACTTC
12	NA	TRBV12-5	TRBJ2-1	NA	CASGRVNNEQFF	TGTGCTAGTGGTCGGGTCAACAATGAGCAGTTCTTC
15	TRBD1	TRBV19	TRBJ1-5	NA	CASSTQGATAQPQHF	TGTGCCAGTAGTACCCAGGGGGCGACGGCTCAGCCCCAGCATTTT
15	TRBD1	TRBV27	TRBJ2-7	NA	CASSLTGGGRYEQYF	TGTGCCAGCAGTTTAACAGGGGGCGGTCGCTACGAGCAGTACTTC
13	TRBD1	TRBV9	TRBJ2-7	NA	CASSGTGGNEQYF	TGTGCCAGCAGCGGGACAGGGGGTAACGAGCAGTACTTC
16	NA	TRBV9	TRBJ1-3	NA	CASSVVPWSSGNTIYF	TGTGCCAGCAGCGTAGTTCCCTGGAGCTCTGGAAACACCATATATTTT
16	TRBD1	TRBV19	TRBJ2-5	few	CASSMYVGQGVETQYF	TGTGCCAGTAGTATGTATGTGGGACAGGGAGTGGAGACCCAGTACTTC
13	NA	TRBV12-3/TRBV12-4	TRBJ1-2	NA	CASTPGGLRGYTF	TGTGCCAGCACTCCGGGGGGGCTGAGGGGCTACACCTTC
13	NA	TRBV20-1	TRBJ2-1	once	CSASLGQGNEQFF	TGCAGTGCTAGTTTGGGTCAGGGGAATGAGCAGTTCTTC
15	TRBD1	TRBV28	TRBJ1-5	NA	CASSADRGGNQPQHF	TGTGCCAGCAGTGCTGACAGGGGAGGCAATCAGCCCCAGCATTTT